The TCR beta chain under discussion was sequenced for a study of T-cell reconstitution after alpha-beta-depleted transplantation in children. This clonotype has a count of ten or more. Unique molecular identifiers were incorporated during preparation of the TCRbeta library. TCRdb reprocessed the PCR reads with MiXCR, giving one entry per CDR3 protein. The sample shows roughly 24,000 distinct CDR3 sequences, approximately 10% of them seen only once. The TCR comes from a human donor who donated a stem cell graft to a child with chronic granulomatous disease. The sample here was PBMCs from the stem cell graft donor, taken from the stem cell graft.

Here the CDR3 DNA reads TGTGCCAGCAGCCCCCGGGATTGGCCGCATCACTCCTACGAGCAGTACTTC. This codes for CASSPRDWPHHSYEQYF. The chain couples TRBV3-1 to TRBJ2-7, with D tentatively TRBD2 (5 bases). The germline V and J ends were trimmed by 4 bases and 0 bases, with 19 bases remaining between them. There are 17 residues in the CDR3. CDR1 and CDR2 (germline): LGHDT, YNNKEL (reference sequence).